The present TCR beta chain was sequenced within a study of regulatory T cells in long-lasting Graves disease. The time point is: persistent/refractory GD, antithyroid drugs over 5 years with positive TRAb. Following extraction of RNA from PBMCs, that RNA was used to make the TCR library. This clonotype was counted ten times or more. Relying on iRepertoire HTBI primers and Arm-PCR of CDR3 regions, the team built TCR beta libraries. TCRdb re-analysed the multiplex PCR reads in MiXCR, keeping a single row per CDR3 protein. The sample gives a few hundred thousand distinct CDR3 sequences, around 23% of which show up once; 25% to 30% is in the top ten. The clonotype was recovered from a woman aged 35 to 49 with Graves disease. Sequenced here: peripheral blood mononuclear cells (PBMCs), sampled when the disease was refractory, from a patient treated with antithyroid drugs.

In DNA, the CDR3 is TGCAGCGTTGATATCGGGCCTCCTGAAGCTTTCTTT. Translation gives CSVDIGPPEAFF. This chain uses TRBV29-1 with TRBJ1-1, with D unresolved. This CDR3 spans 12 amino acids. Looked up from germline, CDR1 is SQVTM and CDR2 is ANQGSEA. Trimming removed 3 bases from V and 6 bases from J, with 11 bases in between.